The 32 T cell receptor beta chains below all came from one sample that was sequenced in a study of blood T cells in healthy people across ages. A second PCR, run for about 7 to 12 cycles, used a sample-barcoded 5' primer plus a J-beta primer mix. In TCRdb, the 5' RACE reads were re-called with MiXCR into one record per CDR3 protein. Among 1,300,000 or so distinct CDR3 sequences listed, approximately 59% were seen once. Sequencing input: blood. The origin of the receptors is a man between 18 and 29 years old in good health.

V is TRBV6-1 and J is TRBJ2-5; TRBD2 agrees at 13 bases. Germline V lookup: CDR1 MNHNS, CDR2 SASEGT. The trim removed 6 bases at V and 9 bases at J, leaving 4 bases unmatched. The CDR3 has 13 amino acids. The CDR3 is CASRLAGGPSQYF. For the CDR3, the DNA is TGTGCCAGCAGACTAGCGGGGGGGCCGTCCCAGTACTTC.

This chain joins TRBV5-1 and TRBJ1-4, with 7 bases lining up with TRBD1. Trimming took 3 bases from V and 3 from J; bases not matched to a gene: 5. There are 15 residues in the CDR3. Per germline, CDR1 SGHRS and CDR2 YFSETQ. CDR3 sequence: CASSSDGTANEKLFF. The CDR3 DNA sequence: TGCGCCAGCAGCTCGGACGGGACAGCTAATGAAAAACTGTTTTTT.

CDR3: CSASIVSGGTNQPQHF. CDR3 nucleotides: TGCAGTGCTAGTATCGTGTCAGGGGGAACCAATCAGCCCCAGCATTTT. The chain joins TRBV20-1 to TRBJ1-5, with 7 nucleotides matching TRBD1. Germline assignment: CDR1 DFQATT and CDR2 SNEGSKA (reference sequence). There are 16 residues in the CDR3. V was clipped by 3 bases and J by 3 bases; unmatched bases: 11.

This sequence joins TRBV29-1 and TRBJ2-3; no clear D gene. This CDR3 contains 17 residues. CDR1 SQVTM and CDR2 ANQGSEA come from the germline V gene. Trimming shortened V by 2 bases and J by 0 bases, and 18 bases separated the two germline ends. The CDR3 loop is CSVENPVWGASTDTQYF. The CDR3 region has the DNA TGCAGCGTTGAAAACCCCGTCTGGGGTGCTAGCACAGATACGCAGTATTTT.

V usage is TRBV21-1 and J usage is TRBJ2-7; TRBD1 is the table's D call, not checked against the DNA. TRBV21-1 is an annotated pseudogene. CDR3 size: 15 residues. This CDR3 is CASSKAAQGDHEQYF. The CDR3 bases are TGTGCCAGCAGCAAAGCGGCGCAGGGGGACCACGAGCAGTACTTC.

This chain joins TRBV12-3 or TRBV12-4 and TRBJ2-2; 11 bases are shared with TRBD1. J was trimmed by 6 bases and V by 6 bases; bases with no gene match: 6. The CDR3 consists of 15 residues. CDR3 residues: CASSPWTGGSGELFF. In DNA form, the CDR3 reads TGTGCCAGCAGCCCCTGGACAGGGGGCTCCGGGGAGCTGTTTTTT.

The rearrangement joins TRBV28 to TRBJ2-5; unclear D gene. The CDR3 consists of 12 residues. V lost 5 bases to trimming and J lost 5 bases, with 9 bases between them. Per germline, CDR1 MDHEN and CDR2 SYDVKM. The CDR3 region has the DNA TGTGCCAGCAGTCCGTTTGTTGAGACCCAGTACTTC. This sequence encodes CASSPFVETQYF.

The CDR3 nucleotides are TGCAGTGCTAGCCGAGGGTACGGCTATGGCTACACCTTC. It translates to CSASRGYGYGYTF. This chain connects TRBV20-1 to TRBJ1-2, with no clear D. V lost 3 bases and J 4 bases, leaving 12 bases between the germline ends. The CDR3 is 13 amino acids. In germline, CDR1 is DFQATT, CDR2 SNEGSKA (reference sequence).

There are a few counts of this clonotype. The gene calls are TRBV6-5 and TRBJ2-7; weak D call: TRBD2 (6 bases). Trimming took off 2 bases at V and 6 bases at J, with 17 bases between the two ends. CDR1 and CDR2 from the germline V gene are MNHEY and SVGAGI. CDR3 length: 15 amino acids. The CDR3 nucleotides are TGTGCCAGCAGTTACAACGCGGGATTCAACGGCGAGCAGTACTTC. Translation: CASSYNAGFNGEQYF.

The chain joins TRBV27 to TRBJ1-3; D uncertain. The V end lost 7 bases, the J end lost 2 bases, and 12 bases lay between the germline ends. The CDR3 consists of 14 residues. Germline CDR1 MNHEY, CDR2 SMNVEV (reference sequence). Here the CDR3 DNA reads TGTGCCAGCACCCGGACGGCTACTGGAAACACCATATATTTT. Its translation: CASTRTATGNTIYF.

This chain uses TRBV5-5 with TRBJ1-1, with TRBD1 as a possible D gene (6 bases). V gave up 0 bases and J gave up 1 base, with 10 bases separating them. Germline CDR1 and CDR2: SGHKS and YYEKEE (reference sequence). The CDR3 has 15 amino acids. CDR3 protein: CASSLASRGNTEAFF. The CDR3 coding sequence is TGTGCCAGCAGCTTGGCGAGCAGGGGGAACACTGAAGCTTTCTTT.

J is TRBJ2-1 and V is TRBV27, with TRBD1 matching over 9 bases. Germline V CDR1 and CDR2: MNHEY, SMNVEV (reference sequence). The CDR3 covers 15 residues. Trimming cost V 4 bases and J 7 bases; bases outside gene matches: 8. The CDR3 sequence is CASSYGTGPGNEQFF. The CDR3 region has the DNA TGTGCCAGCAGTTACGGGACAGGGCCAGGGAATGAGCAGTTCTTC.

The DNA for the CDR3 is TGTGCCAGCAGTTTAAGGGGAGCAGGAAACACCATATATTTT. Encoded protein: CASSLRGAGNTIYF. V usage is TRBV12-3 or TRBV12-4 and J usage is TRBJ1-3, with a possible D match to TRBD1 (5 bases). With 2 bases removed from V and 4 bases from J, the gap between germline ends came to 9 bases. This CDR3 is 14 amino acids long.

This chain uses TRBV7-9 with TRBJ2-7; 8 bases are shared with TRBD2. V trimming: 5 bases; J trimming: 3 bases; junction bases outside the gene matches: 12. CDR3 length equals 16 residues. Germline-derived CDR1 and CDR2 are SEHNR and FQNEAQ (reference sequence). CDR3 sequence reads: CASSLGLDLIDYEQYF. CDR3 in DNA: TGTGCCAGCAGCCTGGGACTAGACCTAATCGACTACGAGCAGTACTTC. Full variable domain (rest looked up from reference TRBV7-9 and TRBJ2-7): DTGVSQNPRHKITKRGQNVTFRCDPISEHNRLYWYRQTLGQGPEFLTYFQNEAQLEKSRLLSDRFSAERPKGSFSTLEIQRTEQGDSAMYLCASSLGLDLIDYEQYFGPGTRLTVT.

The gene calls are TRBV24-1 and TRBJ2-3; D is perhaps TRBD1 (6 bases). The V gene's germline CDR1 is KGHDR and CDR2 SFDVKD. This CDR3 has 15 residues. V shed 0 bases and J shed 6 bases, with 12 bases lying between them. The chain's CDR3 is CATSDLYAGVDTQYF. The CDR3 DNA reads TGTGCCACCAGTGATTTGTATGCAGGGGTCGATACGCAGTATTTT.

The chain joins TRBV27 to TRBJ2-1; either TRBD1 or TRBD2 may fit D (5 bases each). The CDR3 runs 18 residues. The germline V gene has CDR1 MNHEY and CDR2 SMNVEV (reference sequence). The V and J ends lost 1 base and 2 bases respectively, with 18 bases between them. The CDR3 protein is CASSLLFGTPGAYNEQFF. The CDR3 DNA reads TGTGCCAGCAGTTTATTGTTCGGGACCCCTGGGGCCTACAATGAGCAGTTCTTC.

J is TRBJ2-4 and V is TRBV6-5; TRBD2 might be the D (5 bases). The J call is doubtful: the DNA matches TRBJ2-7 better. Germline V lookup: CDR1 MNHEY, CDR2 SVGAGI. The CDR3 is made up of 12 amino acids. The CDR3 here is CASTGTRYEQYF. CDR3 DNA: TGTGCCAGCACGGGAACGAGATACGAGCAGTACTTC.

The chain couples TRBV2 to TRBJ1-2; a possible D gene is TRBD1 (6 bases). Trimming removed 5 bases from V and 8 bases from J, with 12 bases in between. Germline V gene lookup returns CDR1 SNHLY and CDR2 FYNNEI. This CDR3 is built from 12 residues. The CDR3 bases are TGTGCCAGCAGTTGGACAGACGGGGGCTACACCTTC. It translates to CASSWTDGGYTF.

This clonotype was detected only a few times. This rearrangement joins TRBV7-6 to TRBJ2-6; TRBD1 matches 8 bases. The trim removed 1 base at V and 0 bases at J, leaving 2 bases unmatched. Germline CDR1 reads SGHVS; CDR2 reads FNYEAQ. This CDR3 contains 17 residues. The CDR3 region is CASSLGTGYSGANVLTF. The CDR3 nucleotides read TGTGCCAGCAGCTTAGGGACAGGGTACTCTGGGGCCAACGTCCTGACTTTC.

J is TRBJ2-1 and V is TRBV29-1; 7 bases agree with TRBD1. Germline V gene sequence: CDR1 SQVTM, CDR2 ANQGSEA. V was clipped by 2 bases and J by 5 bases; unmatched bases: 6. CDR3 length: 14 amino acids. The CDR3: CSVERGQGHNEQFF. The CDR3 DNA is TGCAGCGTTGAAAGGGGGCAAGGGCACAATGAGCAGTTCTTC.

The rearrangement joins TRBV2 to TRBJ2-5, with D uncertain. The CDR3 runs 15 residues. V lost 3 bases and J lost 1, with 12 bases in between. Germline CDR1 and CDR2: SNHLY and FYNNEI. For the CDR3, the DNA is TGTGCCAGCAGTGAGGTCCGAACTTTCCAAGAGACCCAGTACTTC. It encodes CASSEVRTFQETQYF.

This clonotype was seen a few times. The genes are TRBV18 and TRBJ1-2; weak D call: TRBD1 (6 bases). Germline values: CDR1 KGHSH, CDR2 LQKENI. The germline V and J ends were trimmed by 8 bases and 2 bases, with 18 bases remaining between them. The CDR3 is made up of 15 amino acids. The DNA for the CDR3 is TGTGCCAGCCGAACTTCCGGACAGAGAAACTATGGCTACACCTTC. Residues: CASRTSGQRNYGYTF.

This clonotype was detected only a few times. The chain uses TRBV7-2 and TRBJ2-2; D not resolved. Trimming left V 1 base short and J 7 bases short, with 10 bases between. The germline CDR1 and CDR2 sequences are SGHTA and FQGNSA. This CDR3 comprises 14 residues. The CDR3 sequence is CASSLVVGFGELFF. CDR3 nucleotides: TGTGCCAGCAGCTTAGTGGTCGGCTTCGGGGAGCTGTTTTTT.

This clonotype was recorded a few times. V and J are TRBV4-3 and TRBJ2-3, with 8 bases lining up with TRBD1. The CDR3 runs 16 residues. The germline gives CDR1 LGHNA, CDR2 YSLEER. J lost 5 bases, V lost 4 bases, and 11 bases had no gene match. This CDR3 reads CASSPDETGVRDTQYF. The CDR3 coding sequence is TGCGCCAGCAGCCCAGACGAGACAGGGGTGAGAGATACGCAGTATTTT.

This chain joins TRBV7-9 and TRBJ1-5; D perhaps matches TRBD1 (5 bases). V lost 4 bases to trimming and J lost 1 base, with 11 bases between them. The CDR3 extends over 15 amino acids. The V gene's germline CDR1 is SEHNR and CDR2 FQNEAQ (reference sequence). CDR3 sequence reads: CASSYVGGSNQPQHF. The CDR3 DNA reads TGTGCCAGCAGCTACGTGGGGGGGAGCAATCAGCCCCAGCATTTT.

J is TRBJ1-6 and V is TRBV24-1; no definite D call. In germline, CDR1 is KGHDR, CDR2 SFDVKD. V lost 1 base and J 10 bases, leaving 7 bases between the germline ends. The CDR3 is 13 amino acids. The CDR3 protein is CATSDLRSSPLHF. CDR3 DNA: TGTGCCACCAGTGATTTACGGAGCTCACCCCTCCACTTT.

This clonotype turned up a few times. V and J are TRBV29-1 and TRBJ1-5; TRBD1 is a possible D gene (5 bases). Looked up from germline, CDR1 is SQVTM and CDR2 is ANQGSEA. The CDR3 length is 16 residues. V dropped 0 bases and J dropped 0 bases, with 12 bases sitting between them. In DNA, the CDR3 is TGCAGCGTTGAAGATCTTCAGGGCTATAGCAATCAGCCCCAGCATTTT. Protein sequence: CSVEDLQGYSNQPQHF.

This chain uses TRBV7-8 with TRBJ2-7; 8 bases match TRBD2. V shed 5 bases and J 3 bases; nucleotides not matched to a gene: 9. The CDR3 is made up of 15 amino acids. Germline CDR1 SGHVS, CDR2 FQNEAQ. The CDR3 nucleotides read TGTGCCAGCAGCCTCAGCGGGAGTGTCTACTACGAGCAGTACTTC. Residues: CASSLSGSVYYEQYF. Supplemented by reference TRBV7-8 and TRBJ2-7, the full variable domain reads GAGVSQSPRYKVAKRGQDVALRCDPISGHVSLFWYQQALGQGPEFLTYFQNEAQLDKSGLPSDRFFAERPEGSVSTLKIQRTQQEDSAVYLCASSLSGSVYYEQYFGPGTRLTVT.

The genes are TRBV20-1 and TRBJ2-3; D possibly uses TRBD1 or TRBD2 (5 bases each). This CDR3 is 17 amino acids long. V was trimmed by 3 bases and J by 6 bases, leaving 25 bases between them. Germline loops: CDR1 DFQATT, CDR2 SNEGSKA (reference sequence). The CDR3 loop reads CSASLGDLDLTPDTQYF. CDR3 in DNA: TGCAGTGCTAGTTTAGGGGACCTTGACCTCACTCCCGATACGCAGTATTTT.

This chain joins TRBV28 and TRBJ2-6, with D unresolved. This CDR3 is 16 amino acids long. The germline V gene encodes CDR1 MDHEN and CDR2 SYDVKM. V was pared by 6 bases and J by 0 bases, with 12 bases between. CDR3 in amino acids: CASRPFGHSGANVLTF. CDR3 coding DNA: TGTGCCAGCAGGCCTTTTGGGCACTCTGGGGCCAACGTCCTGACTTTC.

CDR3 in amino acids: CSALPVGGEQFF. The DNA for the CDR3 is TGCAGTGCTCTTCCAGTTGGGGGCGAGCAGTTCTTC. The chain recombines TRBV20-1 with TRBJ2-1, with D possibly being TRBD1 (6 bases). Germline V gives CDR1 DFQATT, CDR2 SNEGSKA (reference sequence). The CDR3 spans 12 residues. V gave up 5 bases and J gave up 10 bases, with 15 bases separating them.

The chain joins TRBV20-1 to TRBJ2-4, with TRBD2 matching over 11 bases. CDR1 and CDR2 from the germline V gene are DFQATT and SNEGSKA (reference sequence). The CDR3 loop spans 19 amino acids. Losses at the gene ends were 0 bases for V and 0 bases for J; bases not matched to a gene: 10. CDR3 DNA: TGCAGTGCTAGAGACCCCGGGACTAGCGGAACACTAGCCAAAAACATTCAGTACTTC. Residues: CSARDPGTSGTLAKNIQYF.